The 7 T cell receptor beta chains in this list originate from one sample, sequenced in a study of blood T cell repertoires in COVID-19. The method was immunoSEQ multiplex PCR; TCRdb's version includes in-frame clones alone and lacks a portion of them. The sample contains 100,000 to 150,000 clones, about 83% of which appear only once. Sequencing was performed on peripheral blood. All receptors derive from a human donor in a cohort sampled during active COVID-19.

V usage is TRBV5-6 and J usage is TRBJ2-3, with TRBD2 identical over 11 bases. The V segment lost 4 bases and the J segment 6 bases; nucleotides outside the gene matches: 16. The CDR3 length is 18 residues. Germline CDR1 SGHDT, CDR2 YYEEEE. CDR3 DNA sequence: TGTGCCAGCAGCCCTCTCGAATTAGCGGGAGGGCCGGGGGATACGCAGTATTTT. It is translated as CASSPLELAGGPGDTQYF.

The chain links TRBV2 to TRBJ2-1, with TRBD1 matching 8 bases. The CDR3 has 15 residues. The germline gives CDR1 SNHLY, CDR2 FYNNEI. The J segment lost 5 bases and the V segment lost 1 base, leaving 4 bases of the junction unmatched. The CDR3 loop is CASSEGGTGDNEQFF. DNA for the CDR3: TGTGCCAGCAGTGAAGGCGGGACAGGAGACAATGAGCAGTTCTTC.

The rearrangement uses TRBV3-1 (or the pseudogene TRBV3-2) and TRBJ1-2; tentatively, D is TRBD1 (5 bases). The germline gives CDR1 LGHDT, CDR2 YNNKEL (reference sequence). CDR3 length equals 12 residues. V was pared by 4 bases and J by 9 bases, with 12 bases between. The CDR3 sequence: CASSRLGGSYTF. The CDR3 DNA reads TGTGCCAGCAGCCGTTTGGGGGGGAGCTACACCTTC.

To note about this clone: Other DNA sequences within the sample encode an identical CDR3. The rearrangement uses TRBV20-1 and TRBJ2-7; possibly TRBD2 for D (6 bases). The CDR3 extends over 11 amino acids. V shed 3 bases and J shed 4 bases, with 7 bases lying between them. CDR1 and CDR2 from the germline V gene are DFQATT and SNEGSKA (reference sequence). The CDR3 sequence: CSASRGYEQYF. CDR3 in DNA: TGCAGTGCTAGTCGGGGGTACGAGCAGTACTTC.

The chain links TRBV5-5 to TRBJ1-6; 9 bases line up with TRBD1. V lost 4 bases, J lost 7 bases, and 6 bases stayed unmatched. The CDR3 totals 15 residues. The germline gives CDR1 SGHKS, CDR2 YYEKEE (reference sequence). DNA of the CDR3: TGTGCCAGCAGCCGGACAGGGGACCCAAATTCACCCCTCCACTTT. Translated, it gives CASSRTGDPNSPLHF.

CDR3 coding DNA: TGTGCCAGCAGCTTAGCGATAGCGGGAGGAATCGGCGAGCAGTTCTTC. Encoded protein: CASSLAIAGGIGEQFF. The rearrangement uses TRBV7-6 and TRBJ2-1; 10 bases line up with TRBD2. The CDR3 sequence is 16 residues long. The germline V gene encodes CDR1 SGHVS and CDR2 FNYEAQ. After removal of 0 bases from V and 10 bases from J, the junction contained 9 bases not matched to a gene.

This chain links TRBV9 with TRBJ2-1; 10 bases align to TRBD2. The CDR3 contains 15 residues. In germline, CDR1 is SGDLS, CDR2 YYNGEE. J gave up 4 bases and V 2 bases, and 3 bases lay outside the gene matches. CDR3 amino acids: CASSVSSGRYNEQFF. The CDR3, as DNA: TGTGCCAGCAGCGTCTCTAGCGGGAGATACAATGAGCAGTTCTTC.